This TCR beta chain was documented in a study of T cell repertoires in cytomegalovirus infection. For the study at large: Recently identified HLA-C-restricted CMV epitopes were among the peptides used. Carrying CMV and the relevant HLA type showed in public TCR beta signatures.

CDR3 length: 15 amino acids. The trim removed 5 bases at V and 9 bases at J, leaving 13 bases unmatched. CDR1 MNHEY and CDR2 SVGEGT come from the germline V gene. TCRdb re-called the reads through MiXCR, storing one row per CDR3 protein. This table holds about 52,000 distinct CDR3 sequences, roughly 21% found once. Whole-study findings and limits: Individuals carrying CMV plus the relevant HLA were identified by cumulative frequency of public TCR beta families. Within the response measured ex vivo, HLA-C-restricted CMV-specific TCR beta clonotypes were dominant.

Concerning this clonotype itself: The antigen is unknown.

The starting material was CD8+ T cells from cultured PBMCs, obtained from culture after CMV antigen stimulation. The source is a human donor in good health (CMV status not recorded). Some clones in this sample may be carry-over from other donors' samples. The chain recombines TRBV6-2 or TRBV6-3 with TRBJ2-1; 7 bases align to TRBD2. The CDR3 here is CASSPSSAGSSEQFF. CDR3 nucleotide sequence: TGTGCCAGCAGTCCCTCCTCAGCGGGGAGCTCTGAGCAGTTCTTC.